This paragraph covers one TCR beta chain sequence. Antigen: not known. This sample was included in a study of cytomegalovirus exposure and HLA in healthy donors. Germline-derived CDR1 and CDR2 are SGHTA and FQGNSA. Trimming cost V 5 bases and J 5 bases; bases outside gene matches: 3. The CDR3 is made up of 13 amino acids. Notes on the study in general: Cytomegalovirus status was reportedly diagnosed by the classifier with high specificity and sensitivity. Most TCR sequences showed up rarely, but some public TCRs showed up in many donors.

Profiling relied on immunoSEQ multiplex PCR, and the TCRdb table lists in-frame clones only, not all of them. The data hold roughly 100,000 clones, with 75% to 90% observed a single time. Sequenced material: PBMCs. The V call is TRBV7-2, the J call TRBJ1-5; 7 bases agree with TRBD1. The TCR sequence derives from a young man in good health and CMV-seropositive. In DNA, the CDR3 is TGTGCCAGCAGCCGCGACAGGGATCAGCCCCAGCATTTT. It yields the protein CASSRDRDQPQHF.